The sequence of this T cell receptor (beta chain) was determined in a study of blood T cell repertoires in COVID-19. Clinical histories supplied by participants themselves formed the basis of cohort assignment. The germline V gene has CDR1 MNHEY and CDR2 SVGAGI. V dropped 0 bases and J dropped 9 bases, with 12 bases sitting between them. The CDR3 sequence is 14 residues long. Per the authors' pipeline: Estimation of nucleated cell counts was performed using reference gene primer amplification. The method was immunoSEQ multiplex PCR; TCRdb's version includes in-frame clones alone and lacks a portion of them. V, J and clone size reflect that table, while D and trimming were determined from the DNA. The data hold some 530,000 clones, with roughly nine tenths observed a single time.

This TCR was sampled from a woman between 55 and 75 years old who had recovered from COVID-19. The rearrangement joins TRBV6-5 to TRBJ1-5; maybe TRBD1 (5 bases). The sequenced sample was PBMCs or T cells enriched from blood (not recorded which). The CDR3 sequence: CASSYSQGMRPQHF. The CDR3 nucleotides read TGTGCCAGCAGTTACTCGCAGGGAATGAGGCCCCAGCATTTT.